The text below deals with one TCR beta chain. This table comes from immunoSEQ multiplex PCR, and its TCRdb copy is limited to in-frame clones, with some not included. The sample holds approximately 120,000 clones, 90% seen once. The ends were cut back, 5 bases at V and 4 bases at J, with 14 bases in the middle. This CDR3 is 14 amino acids long. Germline assignment: CDR1 MNHNY and CDR2 SVGAGI (reference sequence). This sample stems from a study of control samples from healthy donors and cancer patients. This sequence was found in a human donor in good health. The donor label of this sample is uncertain. The sample taken for sequencing was blood. The chain is built from TRBV6-6 and TRBJ1-2; D might be TRBD1 (6 bases). DNA of the CDR3: TGTGCCAGCAGTGAGATAAGACAGGTCTATGGCTACACCTTC. This translates into CASSEIRQVYGYTF.